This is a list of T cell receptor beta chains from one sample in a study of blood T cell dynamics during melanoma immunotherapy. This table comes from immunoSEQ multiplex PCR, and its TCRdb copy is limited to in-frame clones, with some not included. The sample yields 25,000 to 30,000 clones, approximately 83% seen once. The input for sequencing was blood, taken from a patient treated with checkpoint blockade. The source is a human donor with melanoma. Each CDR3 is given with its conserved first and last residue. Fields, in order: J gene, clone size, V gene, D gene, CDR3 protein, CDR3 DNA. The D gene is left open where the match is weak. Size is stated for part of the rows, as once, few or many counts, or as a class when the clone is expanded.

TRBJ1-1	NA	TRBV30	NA	CAWRGQGPLNTEAFF	TGTGCCTGGAGAGGGCAGGGGCCCTTGAACACTGAAGCTTTCTTT
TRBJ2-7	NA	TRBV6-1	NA	CASRTPGQSYEQYF	TGTGCCAGCAGAACGCCGGGCCAGTCCTACGAGCAGTACTTC
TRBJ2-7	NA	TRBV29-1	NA	CSVEGQGDLWGEQYF	TGCAGCGTTGAGGGTCAGGGCGATCTCTGGGGGGAGCAGTACTTC
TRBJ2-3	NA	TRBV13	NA	CASSRGHTTDTQYF	TGTGCCAGCAGTCGGGGCCACACCACAGATACGCAGTATTTT
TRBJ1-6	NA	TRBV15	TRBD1	CATSALDREHSPLHF	TGTGCCACCAGCGCTCTCGACAGGGAGCATTCACCCCTCCACTTT
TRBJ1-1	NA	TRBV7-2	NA	CASSPAPIFAGGNTEAFF	TGTGCCAGCAGCCCAGCCCCTATATTTGCCGGGGGGAACACTGAAGCTTTCTTT
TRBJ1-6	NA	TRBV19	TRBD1	CASREQGANSPLHF	TGTGCCAGTAGAGAACAGGGGGCGAATTCACCCCTCCACTTT
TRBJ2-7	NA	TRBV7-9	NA	CASSLVQGRGLAYEQYF	TGTGCCAGCAGCTTAGTACAGGGACGGGGACTGGCCTACGAGCAGTACTTC
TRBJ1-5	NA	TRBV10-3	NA	CAISERGAQGGNQPQHF	TGTGCCATCAGTGAACGGGGGGCCCAAGGGGGCAATCAGCCCCAGCATTTT
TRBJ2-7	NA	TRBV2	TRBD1	CASSDRDRPYEQYF	TGTGCCAGCAGCGACCGGGACAGACCCTACGAGCAGTACTTC
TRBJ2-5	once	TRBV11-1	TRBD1	CASSFMGQGHPIQETQYF	TGTGCCAGCAGCTTCATGGGACAGGGCCATCCGATACAAGAGACCCAGTACTTC
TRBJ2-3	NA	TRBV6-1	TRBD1	CASGTGSTDTQYF	TGTGCCAGCGGGACAGGGAGCACAGATACGCAGTATTTT
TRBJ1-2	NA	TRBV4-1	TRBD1	CASSQDSFFGGQILGYTF	TGCGCCAGCAGCCAAGATTCGTTTTTCGGGGGACAGATTTTGGGCTACACCTTC
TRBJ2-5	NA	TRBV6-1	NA	CASSGGRAQETQYF	TGTGCCAGCAGTGGTGGGCGGGCCCAAGAGACCCAGTACTTC
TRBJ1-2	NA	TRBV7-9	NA	CASSLASPTNYGYTF	TGTGCCAGCAGCTTGGCCAGCCCAACTAACTATGGCTACACCTTC